The following is a TCR beta chain sequence with its context. The data originate from a study of CD8+ T cells in alopecia areata. Extraction of RNA preceded its reverse transcription into cDNA, which served as the sequencing template. Data came from immunoSEQ multiplex PCR; TCRdb stores just in-frame clones and leaves some out. Of 150,000 to 200,000 clones in the sample, 55% were seen once. The CDR3 contains 14 residues. V dropped 1 base and J dropped 7 bases, with 11 bases sitting between them. Per germline, CDR1 LNHDA and CDR2 SQIVND (reference sequence). The chain couples TRBV19 to TRBJ1-5, with a possible D match to TRBD1 (5 bases). This receptor was identified in a human donor in good health. Source material: CD4+ T cells sorted from blood. CDR3 DNA: TGTGCCAGTAGTATAGTTGGGGCTGGGCAGCCCCAGCATTTT. As protein: CASSIVGAGQPQHF.